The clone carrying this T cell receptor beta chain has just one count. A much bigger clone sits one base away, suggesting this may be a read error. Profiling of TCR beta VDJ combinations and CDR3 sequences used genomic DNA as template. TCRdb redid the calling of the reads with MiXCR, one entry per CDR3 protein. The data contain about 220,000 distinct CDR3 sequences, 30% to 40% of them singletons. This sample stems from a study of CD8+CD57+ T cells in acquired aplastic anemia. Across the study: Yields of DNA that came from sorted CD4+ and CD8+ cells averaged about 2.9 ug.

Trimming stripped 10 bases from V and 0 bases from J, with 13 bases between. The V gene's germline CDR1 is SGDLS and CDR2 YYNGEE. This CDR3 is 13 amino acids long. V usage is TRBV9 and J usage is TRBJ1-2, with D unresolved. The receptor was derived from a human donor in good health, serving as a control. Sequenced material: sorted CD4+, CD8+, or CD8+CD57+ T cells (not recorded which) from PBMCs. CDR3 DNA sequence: TGTGCCGGCTCAAACGACCCTAACTATGGCTACACCTTC. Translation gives CAGSNDPNYGYTF. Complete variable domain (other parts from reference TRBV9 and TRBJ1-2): DSGVTQTPKHLITATGQRVTLRCSPRSGDLSVYWYQQSLDQGLQFLIQYYNGEERAKGNILERFSAQQFPDLHSELNLSSLELGDSALYFCAGSNDPNYGYTFGSGTRLTVV.